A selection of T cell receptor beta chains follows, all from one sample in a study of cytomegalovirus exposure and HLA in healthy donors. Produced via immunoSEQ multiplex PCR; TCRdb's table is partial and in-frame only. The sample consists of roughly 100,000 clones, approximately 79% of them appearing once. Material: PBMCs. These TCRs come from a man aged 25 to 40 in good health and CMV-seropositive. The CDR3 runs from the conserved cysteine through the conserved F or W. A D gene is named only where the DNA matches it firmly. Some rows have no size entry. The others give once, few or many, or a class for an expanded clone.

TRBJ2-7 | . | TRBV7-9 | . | CASSLGAGVAYEQYF | TGTGCCAGCAGCTTAGGGGCAGGGGTGGCCTACGAGCAGTACTTC
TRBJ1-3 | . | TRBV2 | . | CASSASVAGNTIYF | TGTGCCAGCAGTGCCTCAGTTGCTGGAAACACCATATATTTT
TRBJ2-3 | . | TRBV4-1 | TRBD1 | CASSQDPGQERYF | TGCGCCAGCAGCCAAGATCCGGGACAGGAAAGGTATTTT
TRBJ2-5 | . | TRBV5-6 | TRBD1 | CASSFRDRGETQYF | TGTGCCAGCAGCTTCCGGGACAGGGGAGAGACCCAGTACTTC
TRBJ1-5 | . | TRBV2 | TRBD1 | CASSDSDRGSNQPQHF | TGTGCCAGCAGTGATAGTGACAGGGGAAGCAATCAGCCCCAGCATTTT
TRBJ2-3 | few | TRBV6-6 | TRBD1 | CASSSVGTGGTDTQYF | TGTGCCAGCAGTTCGGTAGGGACAGGGGGCACAGATACGCAGTATTTT
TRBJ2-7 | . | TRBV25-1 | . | CASSDPGDEQYF | TGTGCCAGCAGTGATCCGGGTGACGAGCAGTACTTC
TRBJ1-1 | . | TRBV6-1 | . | CASSDRRVNTEAFF | TGTGCCAGCAGTGATCGCAGGGTGAACACTGAAGCTTTCTTT
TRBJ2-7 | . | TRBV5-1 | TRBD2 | CASSPRLAGEVEQYF | TGCGCCAGCAGCCCGAGACTAGCGGGGGAGGTCGAGCAGTACTTC
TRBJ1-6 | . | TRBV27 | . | CASSLSRQYNSPLHF | TGTGCCAGCAGTTTATCCAGGCAGTATAATTCACCCCTCCACTTT
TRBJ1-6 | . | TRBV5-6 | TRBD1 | CASRYEGQGIHNSPLHF | TGTGCCAGCAGATATGAGGGACAGGGTATCCATAATTCACCCCTCCACTTT
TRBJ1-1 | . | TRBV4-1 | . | CASSQAGQNTEAFF | TGCGCCAGCAGCCAAGCGGGACAGAACACTGAAGCTTTCTTT
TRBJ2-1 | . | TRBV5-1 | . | CASSFEGVAYNEQFF | TGCGCCAGCAGCTTTGAAGGGGTGGCCTACAATGAGCAGTTCTTC
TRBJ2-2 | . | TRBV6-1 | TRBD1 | CASSEAPGQGNTGELFF | TGTGCCAGCAGTGAAGCCCCGGGACAGGGGAACACCGGGGAGCTGTTTTTT
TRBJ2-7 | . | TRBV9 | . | CASSGRGTSRHEQYF | TGTGCCAGCAGCGGACGAGGAACTAGTCGCCACGAGCAGTACTTC
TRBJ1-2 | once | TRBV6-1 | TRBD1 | CASSEADRVFYGYTF | TGTGCCAGCAGTGAAGCGGACAGGGTTTTCTATGGCTACACCTTC
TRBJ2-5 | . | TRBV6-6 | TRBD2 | CASSSVAGEETQYF | TGTGCCAGCAGTTCAGTGGCGGGAGAAGAGACCCAGTACTTC
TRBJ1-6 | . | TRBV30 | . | CAWSRGSGSPLHF | TGTGCCTGGAGTAGGGGTAGCGGTTCACCCCTCCACTTT
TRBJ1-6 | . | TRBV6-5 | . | CASSYDRNNSPLHF | TGTGCCAGCAGTTACGACAGAAATAATTCACCCCTCCACTTT
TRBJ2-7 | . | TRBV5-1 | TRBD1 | CASSIGQGVSYEQYF | TGCGCCAGCAGCATCGGACAGGGGGTCTCCTACGAGCAGTACTTC
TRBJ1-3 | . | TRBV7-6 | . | CASSPGAGAGSGNTIYF | TGTGCCAGCAGCCCTGGGGCCGGAGCCGGCTCTGGAAACACCATATATTTT
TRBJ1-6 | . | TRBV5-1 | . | CASSLGWAEPNSPLHF | TGCGCCAGCAGCTTGGGGTGGGCCGAACCTAATTCACCCCTCCACTTT
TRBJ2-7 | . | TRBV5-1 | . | CASSLLALFDEQYF | TGCGCCAGCAGCTTGCTAGCTCTTTTCGACGAGCAGTACTTC
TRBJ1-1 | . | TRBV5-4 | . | CASSPYMNTEAFF | TGTGCCAGCAGCCCGTACATGAACACTGAAGCTTTCTTT
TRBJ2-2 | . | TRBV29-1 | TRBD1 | CSVGQGAGELFF | TGCAGCGTTGGACAGGGGGCCGGGGAGCTGTTTTTT
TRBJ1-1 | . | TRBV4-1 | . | CASSPGRDVGTEAFF | TGCGCCAGCAGCCCTGGCCGGGATGTGGGCACTGAAGCTTTCTTT
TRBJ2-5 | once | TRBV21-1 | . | CASSKVVGTSYQETQYF | TGTGCCAGCAGCAAAGTCGTCGGGACTAGCTACCAAGAGACCCAGTACTTC
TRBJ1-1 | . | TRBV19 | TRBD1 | CASSRQGRGNTEAFF | TGTGCCAGTAGCCGACAGGGTCGGGGGAACACTGAAGCTTTCTTT
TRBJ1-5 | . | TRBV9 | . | CASSNSYSNQPQHF | TGTGCCAGCAGTAATTCGTATAGCAATCAGCCCCAGCATTTT
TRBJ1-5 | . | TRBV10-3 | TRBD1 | CAISKDRGVQPQHF | TGTGCCATCAGCAAGGACAGGGGAGTTCAGCCCCAGCATTTT
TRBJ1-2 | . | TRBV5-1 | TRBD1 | CASSTITGTGVGYTF | TGCGCCAGCAGCACTATTACCGGGACAGGGGTGGGCTACACCTTC
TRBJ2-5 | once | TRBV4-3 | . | CASSQDRRGGETQYF | TGCGCCAGCAGCCAAGATAGGAGAGGCGGAGAGACCCAGTACTTC
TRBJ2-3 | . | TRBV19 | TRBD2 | CATILTSGGGPDTQYF | TGTGCCACCATCTTGACTAGCGGGGGGGGCCCAGATACGCAGTATTTT
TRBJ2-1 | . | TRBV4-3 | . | CASSQEGQINEQFF | TGCGCCAGCAGCCAAGAGGGCCAGATCAATGAGCAGTTCTTC
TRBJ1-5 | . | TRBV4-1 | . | CASSQVAGSNQPQHF | TGCGCCAGCAGCCAAGTTGCCGGTAGCAATCAGCCCCAGCATTTT
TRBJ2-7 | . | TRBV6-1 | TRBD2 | CASSDASGGPGGQYF | TGTGCCAGCAGTGATGCTAGCGGGGGGCCGGGAGGGCAGTACTTC
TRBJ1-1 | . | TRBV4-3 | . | CASSQDPAGGTEAFF | TGCGCCAGCAGCCAAGACCCGGCCGGCGGCACTGAAGCTTTCTTT
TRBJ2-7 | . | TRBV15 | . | CATSLTGYEQYF | TGTGCCACCAGCCTTACAGGCTACGAGCAGTACTTC
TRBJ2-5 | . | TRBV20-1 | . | CSGAQVGTQYF | TGCAGTGGGGCGCAGGTCGGGACCCAGTACTTC
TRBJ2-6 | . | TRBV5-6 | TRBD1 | CASSDGQGGVGGANVLTF | TGTGCCAGCAGCGACGGACAGGGTGGAGTAGGAGGGGCAAACGTCCTGACTTTC
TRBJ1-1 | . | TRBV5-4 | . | CASSSASGENTEAFF | TGTGCCAGCAGCTCTGCATCAGGGGAAAACACTGAAGCTTTCTTT
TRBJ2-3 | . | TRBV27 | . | CASNGRRSTDTQYF | TGTGCCAGCAACGGCCGGAGATCCACAGATACGCAGTATTTT
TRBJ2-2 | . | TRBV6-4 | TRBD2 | CASSPTSGGAGELFF | TGTGCCAGCAGTCCGACTAGCGGGGGGGCCGGGGAGCTGTTTTTT
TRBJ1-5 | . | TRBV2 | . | CASKFGRDNNQPQHF | TGTGCCAGCAAGTTCGGCAGGGACAACAATCAGCCCCAGCATTTT
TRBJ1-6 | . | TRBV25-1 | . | CASSEFQGETPLHF | TGTGCCAGCAGTGAATTTCAGGGTGAGACACCCCTCCACTTT
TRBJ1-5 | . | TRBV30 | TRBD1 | CAWSLTGGGGGPQHF | TGTGCCTGGAGTCTTACAGGGGGTGGGGGGGGGCCCCAGCATTTT
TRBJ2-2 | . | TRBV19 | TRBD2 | CASSWSGGNTGELFF | TGTGCCAGTAGTTGGAGCGGGGGTAACACCGGGGAGCTGTTTTTT
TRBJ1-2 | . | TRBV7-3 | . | CASSLETVDGYTF | TGTGCCAGCAGCCTAGAGACAGTAGATGGCTACACCTTC